The 20 T cell receptor beta chains listed next were all sequenced from one sample in a study of T cell responses to AZD1222 COVID-19 vaccine (dated by TCRdb to the early 2020s). The meaning of the sample's time point label: baseline before first vaccination. Preparation of the library involved the immunoSEQ multiplex PCR assay. TCRdb limited this immuneACCESS table to in-frame rearrangements with V and J called. A share of clones is missing; checked studies link under half to unresolved V genes, and the rest is unexplained. The sample data list approximately 160,000 clones, and around 90% of these were observed just once. The ten largest clones represent about 3% of the sample. The sample here was peripheral blood, taken on day 0 of AZD1222 vaccination. Receptor source: an adult in good health.

The chain recombines TRBV5-5 with TRBJ2-5, with unresolved D. The CDR3 is 12 amino acids. Germline lookup yields CDR1 SGHKS and CDR2 YYEKEE (reference sequence). Trimming took 2 bases from V and 4 from J, leaving 6 bases between them. The CDR3 here is CASSFMGETQYF. As DNA, the CDR3 is TGTGCCAGCAGCTTTATGGGAGAGACCCAGTACTTC.

This clone turned up a few times. The chain uses TRBV6-6 and TRBJ2-1, with 8 bases identical to TRBD2. Germline V CDR1 and CDR2: MNHNY, SVGAGI (reference sequence). V shed 5 bases, J shed 6 bases, and the junction held 6 bases outside the gene matches. The CDR3 contains 14 residues. In DNA form, the CDR3 reads TGTGCCAGCAGTCCTCGGACTAGCACCAATGAGCAGTTCTTC. This sequence encodes CASSPRTSTNEQFF.

The chain joins TRBV9 to TRBJ2-1; D unclear. V was trimmed by 1 base and J by 8 bases, leaving 19 bases between them. This CDR3 region has 16 residues. Germline V CDR1 and CDR2: SGDLS, YYNGEE. As DNA, the CDR3 is TGTGCCAGCAGCGTAATGTTTTCGTCGGGCCCCGATGAGCAGTTCTTC. Protein: CASSVMFSSGPDEQFF.

The sample holds a few counts of this clone. The chain uses TRBV6-5 and TRBJ1-1, with D perhaps matching TRBD1 (6 bases). This CDR3 region has 11 residues. CDR1 MNHEY and CDR2 SVGAGI come from the germline V gene. V lost 11 bases and J 6 bases, leaving 13 bases between the germline ends. The CDR3 loop is CAGRDISEAFF. CDR3 coding DNA: TGTGCCGGTAGGGACATTTCTGAAGCTTTCTTT.

The chain recombines TRBV6-5 with TRBJ1-1, with no clear D. This CDR3 has 14 residues. From germline, CDR1 is MNHEY and CDR2 SVGAGI. V was shortened by 7 bases and J by 1 base, with 13 bases between the two germline ends. The CDR3 coding sequence is TGTGCCAGCAACTCGAGGTTTTGGAACACTGAAGCTTTCTTT. It is translated as CASNSRFWNTEAFF.

The chain recombines TRBV19 with TRBJ1-1, with D tentatively TRBD1 (5 bases). Germline loops: CDR1 LNHDA, CDR2 SQIVND (reference sequence). The V and J ends lost 7 bases and 2 bases respectively, with 20 bases between them. The CDR3 has 16 residues. CDR3: CASIRWSGTANTEAFF. The CDR3 DNA reads TGTGCCAGTATAAGGTGGTCCGGGACCGCAAACACTGAAGCTTTCTTT.

This clone was found once. This chain links TRBV4-1 with TRBJ2-1, with D maybe TRBD2 (6 bases). The CDR3 spans 16 residues. The V end was cut by 4 bases, the J end by 1 base, with 14 bases between. CDR1 MGHRA and CDR2 YSYEKL come from the germline V gene. The CDR3 sequence: CASSPPTAGSYNEQFF. CDR3 sequence (DNA): TGCGCCAGCAGCCCCCCAACGGCGGGATCCTACAATGAGCAGTTCTTC.

This clone came up once. Here the CDR3 DNA reads TGCAGTGCTAGTCTAGACAGTCTTTTCTCAGGTGGCTACACCTTC. Translation: CSASLDSLFSGGYTF. The chain uses TRBV20-1 and TRBJ1-2; weak D call: TRBD1 (5 bases). Germline values: CDR1 DFQATT, CDR2 SNEGSKA (reference sequence). This CDR3 has 15 residues. The V and J ends lost 3 bases and 7 bases respectively, with 21 bases between them.

The chain joins TRBV19 to TRBJ1-1; D possibly corresponds to TRBD1 (6 bases). V was pared by 8 bases and J by 4 bases, with 14 bases between. The CDR3 consists of 13 residues. Germline values: CDR1 LNHDA, CDR2 SQIVND (reference sequence). The CDR3 DNA sequence: TGTGCCAGTGCTCCAGGGGTGATCACTGAAGCTTTCTTT. Translating gives CASAPGVITEAFF.

The J gene is TRBJ2-1, the V gene TRBV30, with 10 bases that match TRBD2. In germline, CDR1 is GTSNPN, CDR2 SVGIG (reference sequence). The junction had 5 bases not matched to a gene; V was cut back by 0 bases and J by 6 bases. The CDR3 has 15 amino acids. The CDR3 reads CAWSVGLAGANEQFF. CDR3 nucleotides: TGTGCCTGGAGTGTCGGTCTAGCGGGAGCCAATGAGCAGTTCTTC.

V and J are TRBV18 and TRBJ1-5; 7 bases are a match to TRBD1. V trimming: 6 bases; J trimming: 5 bases; junction bases outside the gene matches: 10. The germline CDR1 and CDR2 sequences are KGHSH and LQKENI. CDR3 size: 15 residues. The CDR3 DNA follows: TGTGCCAGCTCCGATTCGCAGGGGGGGCATCAGCCCCAGCATTTT. Amino acid sequence: CASSDSQGGHQPQHF.

The chain joins TRBV29-1 to TRBJ2-3; TRBD1 might be the D (5 bases). V dropped 6 bases and J dropped 2 bases, with 18 bases sitting between them. CDR1 and CDR2 from the germline V gene are SQVTM and ANQGSEA. There are 15 residues in the CDR3. In nucleotides, the CDR3 is TGCAGCGTCGGCGATGGGGCAGGGAACACAGATACGCAGTATTTT. Residues: CSVGDGAGNTDTQYF.

The gene calls are TRBV3-1 (or the pseudogene TRBV3-2) and TRBJ2-1, with D possibly being TRBD1 or TRBD2 (7 bases each). Germline V gene lookup returns CDR1 LGHDT and CDR2 YNNKEL (reference sequence). The V end lost 2 bases, the J end lost 15 bases, and 17 bases lay between the germline ends. The CDR3 sequence is 13 residues long. CDR3 protein: CASSQPQGGRAFF. The CDR3 DNA reads TGTGCCAGCAGCCAACCGCAGGGGGGGAGGGCGTTCTTC.

The chain combines TRBV6-5 with TRBJ1-2, with 8 bases identical to TRBD1. CDR3 length equals 14 residues. The V segment lost 5 bases and the J segment 6 bases; nucleotides outside the gene matches: 8. The germline V gene has CDR1 MNHEY and CDR2 SVGAGI. The CDR3 loop reads CASSRTGRLDGYTF. DNA for the CDR3: TGTGCCAGCAGTAGGACAGGGAGGCTCGATGGCTACACCTTC.

The CDR3 sequence is CASSLRSTNEQFF. CDR3 sequence (DNA): TGTGCCAGTAGTCTAAGGTCTACCAATGAGCAGTTCTTC. The rearrangement uses TRBV19 and TRBJ2-1, with D unclear. The CDR3 has 13 residues. Germline V gives CDR1 LNHDA, CDR2 SQIVND (reference sequence). V was trimmed by 5 bases and J by 6 bases, leaving 11 bases between them.

Written as DNA, the CDR3 is TGCGCCAGCAGTTCCACTGGCGCGTCCTACAATGAGCAGTTCTTC. Its translation is CASSSTGASYNEQFF. The chain links TRBV10-2 to TRBJ2-1; D not resolved. CDR3 length: 15 amino acids. The V gene's germline CDR1 is WSHSY and CDR2 SAAADI. Between the trimmed V and J ends, which lost 5 bases and 1 base, there was a span of 12 bases.

V usage is TRBV6-6 and J usage is TRBJ2-7; D gene uncertain. Germline lookup yields CDR1 MNHNY and CDR2 SVGAGI (reference sequence). Trimming stripped 3 bases from V and 1 base from J, with 10 bases between. The CDR3 sequence is 14 residues long. The CDR3 sequence: CASSYTQLSYEQYF. CDR3 nucleotides: TGTGCCAGCAGTTATACCCAGTTATCCTACGAGCAGTACTTC.

J is TRBJ1-1 and V is TRBV25-1; D is unresolved. The CDR3 is 12 residues long. V dropped 3 bases and J dropped 10 bases, with 12 bases sitting between them. Germline CDR1 MGHDK, CDR2 SYGVNS. Here the CDR3 DNA reads TGTGCCAGCAGTGATCCCAGGCTACGAGCTTTCTTT. Translating it yields CASSDPRLRAFF.

Only a few counts were recorded for this clone. The V and J genes are TRBV11-3 and TRBJ1-1; unclear D gene. Trimming pared 5 bases from V and 1 base from J, leaving 8 bases between. In germline, CDR1 is SGHNT, CDR2 YENEEA. This CDR3 has 13 amino acids. CDR3 bases: TGTGCCAGCAGCAGCGACACGAACACTGAAGCTTTCTTT. Amino acid sequence: CASSSDTNTEAFF.

J is TRBJ1-1 and V is TRBV3-1 (or the pseudogene TRBV3-2); TRBD1 might be the D (6 bases). V lost 4 bases and J 4 bases, leaving 16 bases between the germline ends. The CDR3 has 15 residues. CDR1 and CDR2 from the germline V gene are LGHDT and YNNKEL (reference sequence). CDR3 nucleotides: TGTGCCAGCAGCCTAAATCAGGTCAGGGGCACTGAAGCTTTCTTT. Translated: CASSLNQVRGTEAFF.